This entry describes one T cell receptor (beta chain). Sequencing used immunoSEQ multiplex PCR; TCRdb keeps in-frame clones, though not all of them. The data hold more than 350,000 clones, with around nine tenths observed a single time. Those enrolled, adults aged about 18 to 89 years, came from about two dozen US areas. Cohort assignment relied on participant-reported clinical history. This sample stems from a study of blood T cell repertoires in COVID-19. Study-level information: The United States, Italy and Spain were the sources of the acute and convalescent COVID-19 samples.

CDR1 is MGHRA and CDR2 is YSYEKL in the germline V gene. With 4 bases clipped from V and 0 bases from J, the junction kept 13 bases outside the gene matches. The CDR3 is 18 residues long. This receptor was taken from a woman aged 50 to 65 who had recovered from COVID-19. This chain links TRBV4-1 with TRBJ2-7, with 9 bases that match TRBD2. The sample consisted of PBMCs or T cells enriched from blood (not recorded which). The CDR3 DNA reads TGCGCCAGCAGCCCCGCTGGGAGCGGGGGGTATGCCTCCTACGAGCAGTACTTC. Translating gives CASSPAGSGGYASYEQYF.